A single count supports the clone carrying this TCR beta chain. The data were obtained in a study of PD-1 blockade in mismatch repair-deficient tumors. Sequencing used immunoSEQ multiplex PCR; TCRdb keeps in-frame clones, though not all of them. The data hold some 84,000 clones, with more than 65% observed a single time. The CDR3 extends over 12 amino acids. Deletions cut 7 bases from V and 4 bases from J, with 10 bases between. Per the germline V gene, CDR1 is SNHLY and CDR2 is FYNNEI. The chain is built from TRBV2 and TRBJ1-1, with D perhaps matching TRBD1 (6 bases). Material: peripheral blood, obtained 12 weeks after starting pembrolizumab. The sequence came from an adult with mismatch repair-deficient cancer. The CDR3 DNA reads TGTGCCAGCATTCTGACAGGCACTGAAGCTTTCTTT. Its protein product is CASILTGTEAFF.